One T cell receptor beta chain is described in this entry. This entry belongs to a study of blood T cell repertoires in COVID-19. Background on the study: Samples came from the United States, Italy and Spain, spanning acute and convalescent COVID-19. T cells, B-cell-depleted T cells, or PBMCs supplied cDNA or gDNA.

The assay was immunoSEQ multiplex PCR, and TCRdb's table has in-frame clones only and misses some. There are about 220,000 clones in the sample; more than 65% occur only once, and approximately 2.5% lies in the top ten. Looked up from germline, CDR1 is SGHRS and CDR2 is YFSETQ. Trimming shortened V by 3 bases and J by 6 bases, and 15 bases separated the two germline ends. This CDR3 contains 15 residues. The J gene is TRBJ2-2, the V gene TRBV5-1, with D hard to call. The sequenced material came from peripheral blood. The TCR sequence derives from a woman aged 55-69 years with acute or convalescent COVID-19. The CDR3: CASSSTLGLAGELFF. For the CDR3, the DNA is TGCGCCAGCAGCTCTACCCTAGGATTGGCCGGGGAGCTGTTTTTT.